This T cell receptor beta chain emerged from a study of blood T cell repertoires in COVID-19. Using immunoSEQ multiplex PCR, the repertoire was profiled, and TCRdb retains in-frame clones only, with some absent. Among a few hundred thousand clones listed, about 86% were seen once. The length of the CDR3 is 16 residues. Germline V gives CDR1 SGHKS, CDR2 YYEKEE (reference sequence). J lost 10 bases, V lost 2 bases, and 13 bases had no gene match. The material sequenced was PBMCs or T cells enriched from blood (not recorded which). The receptor comes from a woman in her 50s who had recovered from COVID-19. This chain uses TRBV5-5 with TRBJ2-1; 9 nucleotides agree with TRBD1. The CDR3 nucleotides are TGTGCCAGCAGCTTCGGACAGGGGTTATCGGGGCTCGAGCAGTTCTTC. Its translation: CASSFGQGLSGLEQFF. Combining the CDR3 with reference TRBV5-5 and TRBJ2-1 gives the whole variable domain DAGVTQSPTHLIKTRGQQVTLRCSPISGHKSVSWYQQVLGQGPQFIFQYYEKEERGRGNFPDRFSARQFPNYSSELNVNALLLGDSALYLCASSFGQGLSGLEQFFGPGTRLTVL.